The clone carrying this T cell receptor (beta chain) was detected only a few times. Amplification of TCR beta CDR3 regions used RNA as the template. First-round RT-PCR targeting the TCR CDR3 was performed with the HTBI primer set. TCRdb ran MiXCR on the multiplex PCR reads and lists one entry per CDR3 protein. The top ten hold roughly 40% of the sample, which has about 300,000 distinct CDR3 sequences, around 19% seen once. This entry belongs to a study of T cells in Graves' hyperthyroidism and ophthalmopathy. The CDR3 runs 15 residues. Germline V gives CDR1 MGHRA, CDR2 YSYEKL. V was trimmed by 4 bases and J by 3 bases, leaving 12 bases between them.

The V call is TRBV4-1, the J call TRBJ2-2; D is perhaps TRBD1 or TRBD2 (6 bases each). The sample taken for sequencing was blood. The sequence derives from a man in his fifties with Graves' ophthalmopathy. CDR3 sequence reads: CASSPERGDTGELFF. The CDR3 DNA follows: TGCGCCAGCAGCCCAGAAAGGGGGGACACCGGGGAGCTGTTTTTT.